Sequencing of this TCR beta chain was carried out in a study of identical twins. V shed 5 bases and J shed 12 bases, with 20 bases lying between them. Germline CDR1 and CDR2: SEHNR and FQNEAQ (reference sequence). The CDR3 covers 14 residues. This clonotype was observed a handful of times. TCRdb passed the 5' RACE reads through MiXCR, listing each CDR3 protein once. The sample carries roughly 470,000 distinct CDR3 sequences, roughly an eighth recorded once. This sample was also put to use in a study of yellow fever vaccine responses in identical twins. From that paper: Twins reportedly had a vaccine T cell response that seemed partly convergent, partly personalized.

The source of this sequence is a young woman in good health. The chain uses TRBV7-9 and TRBJ2-1, with D perhaps TRBD1 (6 bases). Sequencing input: CD4+ T cells sorted from blood. The CDR3 DNA reads TGTGCCAGCAGCGCCGGACAGTACTACATCGGGCAGTTCTTC. Translation gives CASSAGQYYIGQFF.